A selection of T cell receptor beta chains follows, all from one sample in a study of CD8 T cells in Susac syndrome. MiXCR, applied by TCRdb to the immunoSEQ multiplex PCR reads, yields one record per CDR3 protein. The table lists some 120,000 distinct CDR3 sequences, about nine tenths of them singletons. The sequencing sample was made of CD8+ T cells from PBMCs. The receptors were gathered from a human donor in good health. CDR3s include the opening cysteine and the closing phenylalanine or tryptophan. The order of the fields is CDR3 protein, CDR3 DNA, J gene, D gene, V gene, clone size. The D gene is left open where the match is weak. Clone size is shown for a subset of rows, as once, few, many or a class of expanded clone.

CASSVDVGGGPSDTQYF TGTGCCAGCAGCGTAGATGTTGGCGGGGGGCCTTCAGATACGCAGTATTTT TRBJ2-3 TRBD2 TRBV9 once
CSASPHGESSPLHF TGCAGTGCTAGCCCCCATGGAGAATCTTCACCCCTCCACTTT TRBJ1-6 . TRBV20-1 .
CASHSPLSRQETQYF TGTGCCAGCCACTCTCCCCTATCGCGGCAAGAGACCCAGTACTTC TRBJ2-5 . TRBV7-9 .
CASSLEGYNTEAFF TGTGCCAGCAGCTTAGAAGGGTATAACACTGAAGCTTTCTTT TRBJ1-1 . TRBV7-9 .
CASSFRGQNTEAFF TGTGCCAGCAGCTTTCGGGGACAGAACACTGAAGCTTTCTTT TRBJ1-1 . TRBV7-8 .
CASSLGVATEAFF TGTGCCAGCAGCTTAGGGGTTGCGACTGAAGCTTTCTTT TRBJ1-1 . TRBV7-9 .
CSVGGRATEAFF TGCAGCGTTGGGGGCAGGGCGACTGAAGCTTTCTTT TRBJ1-1 . TRBV29-1 .
CSARDRDRGTRTEAFF TGCAGTGCTCGGGACCGGGACAGGGGTACGAGAACTGAAGCTTTCTTT TRBJ1-1 TRBD1 TRBV20-1 .
CASREDRPTDTQYF TGTGCCAGCAGGGAAGACAGGCCCACAGATACGCAGTATTTT TRBJ2-3 . TRBV12-3/TRBV12-4 .
CASSGHVGGSGYSPLHF TGCGCCAGCAGCGGCCATGTGGGGGGGTCGGGATATTCACCCCTCCACTTT TRBJ1-6 . TRBV5-1 .
CASSPLDLAQHF TGTGCCAGTAGTCCCTTGGATTTAGCCCAGCATTTT TRBJ1-5 . TRBV19 .
CASSQGPGRGLETQYF TGTGCCAGCAGCCAAGGTCCAGGAAGAGGATTGGAGACCCAGTACTTC TRBJ2-5 . TRBV14 .
CSARGGGRGANYGYTF TGCAGTGCTAGAGGGGGGGGTCGAGGAGCTAACTATGGCTACACCTTC TRBJ1-2 . TRBV20-1 .
CSARDLTSAVTLYEQYF TGCAGTGCTAGAGATTTGACTAGCGCAGTTACCCTCTACGAGCAGTACTTC TRBJ2-7 TRBD2 TRBV20-1 .
CASSSSGSGETQYF TGTGCCAGCAGCTCCAGCGGGAGTGGGGAGACCCAGTACTTC TRBJ2-5 TRBD2 TRBV7-2 few
CASSPRGRAADEQYF TGTGCCAGCAGCCCGAGGGGGAGGGCCGCCGACGAGCAGTACTTC TRBJ2-7 . TRBV7-2 once
CSAGLAGAVTETQYF TGCAGTGCGGGACTAGCGGGGGCCGTGACAGAGACCCAGTACTTC TRBJ2-5 TRBD2 TRBV20-1 .
CASSYLGPNNEQFF TGTGCCAGCAGTTACTTAGGGCCCAACAATGAGCAGTTCTTC TRBJ2-1 . TRBV6-2/TRBV6-3 .
CASSLPGPGQEQYF TGTGCCAGCAGCCTTCCGGGCCCTGGGCAGGAGCAGTACTTC TRBJ2-7 . TRBV7-9 .
CASSPRTGKHTEAFF TGTGCCAGCAGTCCACGGACAGGGAAACACACTGAAGCTTTCTTT TRBJ1-1 TRBD1 TRBV27 once
CASSLGDSGSEAFF TGCGCCAGCAGCTTGGGCGATTCTGGTTCTGAAGCTTTCTTT TRBJ1-1 . TRBV5-1 .
CASSLQGLAGSNTGELFF TGCGCCAGCAGCTTACAGGGACTAGCGGGGTCGAACACCGGGGAGCTGTTTTTT TRBJ2-2 TRBD2 TRBV5-1 .
CASSYSQAGTEAFF TGTGCCAGCAGTTACTCCCAGGCGGGCACTGAAGCTTTCTTT TRBJ1-1 . TRBV6-2/TRBV6-3 .
CASSWPLNTEAFF TGTGCCAGCAGCTGGCCTTTGAACACTGAAGCTTTCTTT TRBJ1-1 . TRBV7-2 .
CSARDDSTVGQPQHF TGCAGTGCTAGAGATGATTCAACGGTAGGTCAGCCCCAGCATTTT TRBJ1-5 . TRBV20-1 .
CASSSMGRSLEKLFF TGTGCCAGCAGCTCAATGGGCAGATCCCTCGAAAAACTGTTTTTT TRBJ1-4 . TRBV7-2 .
CASSEAIAANYEQYF TGTGCCAGCAGTGAAGCGATAGCGGCCAACTACGAGCAGTACTTC TRBJ2-7 . TRBV2 .
CASSQSDRGLAKTQYF TGTGCCAGCAGCCAATCCGACAGGGGTTTGGCGAAGACCCAGTACTTC TRBJ2-5 TRBD1 TRBV3-1 once
CSVARVEQETQYF TGCAGCGTCGCCCGGGTAGAGCAAGAGACCCAGTACTTC TRBJ2-5 . TRBV29-1 .
CASSSTSGEETQYF TGCGCCAGCAGCTCGACTAGCGGAGAAGAGACCCAGTACTTC TRBJ2-5 TRBD2 TRBV5-1 .
CASSYWGQISTNEKLFF TGTGCCAGCAGTTACTGGGGACAGATTTCAACTAATGAAAAACTGTTTTTT TRBJ1-4 TRBD1 TRBV6-5 .
CASRGQAASDTEAFF TGCGCCAGCCGTGGACAGGCAGCGAGTGACACTGAAGCTTTCTTT TRBJ1-1 TRBD1 TRBV5-1 .
CASSPAWEGSNYEQYF TGTGCCAGCAGCCCTGCGTGGGAAGGTTCTAACTACGAGCAGTACTTC TRBJ2-7 . TRBV13 .
CASSPGDGATNEKLFF TGTGCCAGCAGCCCGGGGGACGGAGCAACTAATGAAAAACTGTTTTTT TRBJ1-4 . TRBV12-3/TRBV12-4 .
CASGRGADTEAFF TGTGCCAGCGGCCGGGGGGCGGACACTGAAGCTTTCTTT TRBJ1-1 . TRBV12-3/TRBV12-4 once
CSLTKLSTSGHNEQFF TGCAGCCTGACGAAACTCTCTACTAGCGGGCACAATGAGCAGTTCTTC TRBJ2-1 TRBD2 TRBV29-1 .
CASSLLQTSSYNEQFF TGTGCCAGCAGCTTGTTACAAACTAGCTCCTACAATGAGCAGTTCTTC TRBJ2-1 . TRBV5-5 .
CASSLDGSASTDTQYF TGCGCCAGCAGCTTGGATGGGTCAGCTAGCACAGATACGCAGTATTTT TRBJ2-3 . TRBV5-1 .
CSAPTSTTAGEQFF TGCAGTGCTCCTACTAGCACCACGGCCGGTGAGCAGTTCTTC TRBJ2-1 . TRBV20-1 .
CSQDHYRTGGPGELFF TGCAGTCAGGACCATTATCGGACAGGGGGGCCCGGGGAGCTGTTTTTT TRBJ2-2 TRBD1 TRBV20-1 .
CASSYREGALDTEAFF TGTGCCAGCAGTTATCGAGAGGGGGCTCTAGACACTGAAGCTTTCTTT TRBJ1-1 TRBD1 TRBV6-2/TRBV6-3 .
CASSGTSGDRFKETQYF TGTGCCAGCAGCGGGACTAGCGGCGACAGATTCAAAGAGACCCAGTACTTC TRBJ2-5 TRBD2 TRBV3-1 .
CASKAGGDHQPQHF TGTGCCAGCAAGGCGGGGGGAGATCATCAGCCCCAGCATTTT TRBJ1-5 . TRBV6-5 .
CASEGGLAALNEQFF TGCGCCAGCGAGGGGGGACTAGCGGCCCTCAATGAGCAGTTCTTC TRBJ2-1 TRBD2 TRBV5-1 .
CASSPGGTSGTIQYF TGTGCCAGCAGCCCGGGGGGGACTAGCGGCACTATTCAGTACTTC TRBJ2-4 TRBD2 TRBV3-1 .
CAIRKGGGLNTEAFF TGTGCCATCAGGAAGGGGGGCGGCTTGAACACTGAAGCTTTCTTT TRBJ1-1 . TRBV10-3 .
CASSPQTATYEQYF TGTGCCAGCAGCCCCCAGACGGCAACCTACGAGCAGTACTTC TRBJ2-7 . TRBV7-2 .
CASSQAEGRPYNEQFF TGCGCCAGCAGCCAAGCGGAAGGGAGACCCTACAATGAGCAGTTCTTC TRBJ2-1 . TRBV4-3 .
CASSWGLWGQMNTGELFF TGCGCCAGCAGCTGGGGACTGTGGGGACAGATGAACACCGGGGAGCTGTTTTTT TRBJ2-2 . TRBV5-1 .
CSARGPDTQYF TGCAGTGCTAGAGGTCCAGATACGCAGTATTTT TRBJ2-3 . TRBV20-1 once
CASSLGGRDGYTF TGTGCCAGCAGCTTAGGGGGCAGGGATGGCTACACCTTC TRBJ1-2 . TRBV7-9 .
CSARGGGTDSGNTIYF TGCAGTGCTAGAGGGGGAGGTACCGACTCTGGAAACACCATATATTTT TRBJ1-3 . TRBV20-1 once
CASLGIWNQPQHF TGTGCCAGTTTGGGGATCTGGAATCAGCCCCAGCATTTT TRBJ1-5 . TRBV19 few
CASSFAQSNQPQHF TGTGCCAGCAGTTTCGCACAGTCGAATCAGCCCCAGCATTTT TRBJ1-5 . TRBV12-3/TRBV12-4 once